This TCR beta chain originates from a study of T cell responses to AZD1222 COVID-19 vaccine. The CDR3 has 14 amino acids. V gave up 0 bases and J gave up 7 bases, with 13 bases separating them. Looked up from germline, CDR1 is SGHRS and CDR2 is YFSETQ. The table came from immunoSEQ multiplex PCR; TCRdb's copy has only in-frame clones and leaves some out. The sample consists of about 180,000 clones, 88% of them appearing once. The rearrangement links TRBV5-1 to TRBJ2-5; TRBD2 is a possible D gene (6 bases). The material sequenced was peripheral blood, taken 28 days after the second AZD1222 dose. This sequence was found in an adult who received the AZD1222 COVID-19 vaccine. Written as DNA, the CDR3 is TGCGCCAGCAGCTTGGGAAGCGGGTCGGGGACCCAGTACTTC. This encodes CASSLGSGSGTQYF.